Listed below are T cell receptor beta chains from one sample, sequenced in a study of T cell responses to AZD1222 COVID-19 vaccine. TCRdb's copy holds only in-frame clones and misses some; the assay was immunoSEQ multiplex PCR. The profile covers more than 100,000 clones, with more than 85% appearing a single time and approximately 1.6% taken by the ten largest. This material consisted of peripheral blood, taken on day 0 of AZD1222 vaccination. All receptors derive from an adult in good health. The CDR3 runs from the conserved cysteine through the conserved F or W. D genes are given only for firm matches. Where a row states a size, it is once, few, many or the class of an expanded clone; other rows omit it.

V	J	length	D	size	CDR3	DNA
TRBV19	TRBJ1-4	14	-	-	CASSKGWSNEKLFF	TGTGCCAGTAGTAAGGGGTGGTCTAATGAAAAACTGTTTTTT
TRBV30	TRBJ2-5	19	TRBD2	-	CAWSWGPGLAGLYGETQYF	TGTGCCTGGAGTTGGGGGCCGGGACTAGCGGGATTGTACGGAGAGACCCAGTACTTC
TRBV4-3	TRBJ1-5	18	-	-	CASSQESRAGSGNQPQHF	TGCGCCAGCAGCCAAGAGAGTCGCGCAGGGTCGGGCAATCAGCCCCAGCATTTT
TRBV6-5	TRBJ2-2	15	TRBD2	-	CASSRLAGDTGELFF	TGTGCCAGCAGTCGACTAGCGGGAGACACCGGGGAGCTGTTTTTT
TRBV28	TRBJ2-2	16	-	-	CASSLPTTRDTGELFF	TGTGCCAGCAGTTTACCCACGACCCGGGATACCGGGGAGCTGTTTTTT
TRBV4-3	TRBJ2-7	15	-	-	CASSRQVVVGSEQYF	TGCGCCAGCAGCCGCCAAGTGGTGGTCGGGAGCGAGCAGTACTTC
TRBV15	TRBJ1-6	12	-	-	CATSPDGSPLHF	TGTGCCACCAGCCCGGACGGGTCACCCCTCCACTTT
TRBV7-2	TRBJ1-2	13	-	-	CASSLEARGGYTF	TGTGCCAGCAGCTTAGAAGCCCGGGGGGGCTACACCTTC
TRBV7-9	TRBJ1-2	11	-	-	CASSLADSHTF	TGTGCCAGCAGCTTAGCGGATTCCCACACCTTC
TRBV15	TRBJ1-5	14	TRBD1	-	CATTSQGGNQPQHF	TGTGCCACCACCTCCCAGGGGGGCAATCAGCCCCAGCATTTT
TRBV4-3	TRBJ2-2	18	-	medium-sized	CASSQGRAGGSPSGELFF	TGCGCCAGCAGCCAAGGACGTGCGGGCGGGTCCCCATCCGGGGAGCTGTTTTTT
TRBV7-2	TRBJ2-1	12	TRBD1	-	CASRRGPGEQFF	TGTGCCAGCCGAAGGGGGCCTGGTGAGCAGTTCTTC
TRBV9	TRBJ2-1	14	-	-	CASSVAIVVNEQFF	TGTGCCAGCAGCGTAGCTATTGTGGTGAATGAGCAGTTCTTC
TRBV11-3	TRBJ1-3	14	-	-	CASSLGVAGNTIYF	TGTGCCAGCAGCTTAGGTGTAGCTGGAAACACCATATATTTT
TRBV30	TRBJ2-3	14	TRBD2	-	CAWTSGGGTDTQYF	TGTGCCTGGACCTCGGGGGGAGGCACAGATACGCAGTATTTT
TRBV4-3	TRBJ1-1	15	-	-	CASSQDSVSGTEAFF	TGCGCCAGCAGCCAAGATTCGGTGTCGGGCACTGAAGCTTTCTTT
TRBV7-6	TRBJ1-5	15	TRBD1	-	CASSSQGWGNQPQHF	TGTGCCAGCAGCTCACAGGGGTGGGGGAATCAGCCCCAGCATTTT
TRBV4-2	TRBJ2-1	20	TRBD2	-	CASSQDPHAGLAGARNEQFF	TGTGCCAGCAGCCAAGATCCCCATGCCGGACTAGCGGGAGCGAGGAATGAGCAGTTCTTC
TRBV11-1	TRBJ2-1	13	-	-	CASSLELTGEQFF	TGTGCCAGCAGCTTAGAACTAACTGGTGAGCAGTTCTTC
TRBV27	TRBJ2-1	16	TRBD2	-	CASTPRAGGRYNEQFF	TGTGCCAGCACTCCGAGAGCGGGAGGGCGGTACAATGAGCAGTTCTTC
TRBV27	TRBJ2-2	13	-	once	CASAAVNTGELFF	TGTGCCAGCGCGGCGGTGAACACCGGGGAGCTGTTTTTT
TRBV3-1/TRBV3-2	TRBJ2-5	14	-	-	CASRCTGAKETQYF	TGTGCCAGCAGATGCACCGGGGCTAAAGAGACCCAGTACTTC
TRBV5-4	TRBJ2-7	13	-	-	CASSLVGVREQYF	TGTGCCAGCAGCTTGGTTGGGGTTCGCGAGCAGTACTTC
TRBV5-1	TRBJ2-2	14	-	-	CASSGSGNTGELFF	TGCGCCAGCAGCGGAAGTGGGAACACCGGGGAGCTGTTTTTT
TRBV3-1/TRBV3-2	TRBJ2-5	15	-	-	CASSQESGLTETQYF	TGTGCCAGCAGCCAAGAGTCTGGGCTAACAGAGACCCAGTACTTC
TRBV9	TRBJ2-1	13	TRBD2	once	CASSPGGQGEQFF	TGTGCCAGCAGTCCGGGGGGGCAGGGTGAGCAGTTCTTC
TRBV9	TRBJ1-1	17	TRBD1	-	CASSAGTGRLPFTEAFF	TGTGCCAGCAGCGCCGGGACAGGCAGGCTCCCTTTCACTGAAGCTTTCTTT
TRBV15	TRBJ2-1	15	-	-	CATSRDLARGYEQFF	TGTGCCACCAGCAGAGATTTGGCTAGAGGGTATGAGCAGTTCTTC
TRBV10-3	TRBJ1-6	13	-	-	CAISEFEGSPLHF	TGTGCCATCAGTGAGTTCGAAGGTTCACCCCTCCACTTT
TRBV15	TRBJ2-3	16	-	once	CATSSRHAGSTDTQYF	TGTGCCACCAGCAGTAGGCACGCGGGAAGCACAGATACGCAGTATTTT
TRBV4-3	TRBJ1-2	14	-	-	CASSQDARNYGYTF	TGCGCCAGCAGCCAAGATGCGAGGAACTATGGCTACACCTTC
TRBV27	TRBJ1-5	15	-	-	CASSLLARVNQPQHF	TGTGCCAGCAGTTTATTGGCCAGGGTCAATCAGCCCCAGCATTTT
TRBV12-3/TRBV12-4	TRBJ2-1	13	TRBD2	-	CASSGSGGDEQFF	TGTGCCAGCAGTGGTAGCGGGGGCGACGAGCAGTTCTTC
TRBV7-3	TRBJ2-7	13	-	-	CASSLKGTYEQYF	TGTGCCAGCAGCTTAAAAGGTACCTACGAGCAGTACTTC
TRBV5-4	TRBJ1-4	17	-	-	CASSLYSSGAANEKLFF	TGTGCCAGCAGCTTGTATTCCTCCGGGGCAGCAAATGAAAAACTGTTTTTT
TRBV27	TRBJ1-1	14	-	few	CASSLLGGTTEAFF	TGTGCCAGCAGTTTACTGGGGGGGACCACTGAAGCTTTCTTT
TRBV10-3	TRBJ1-2	15	-	-	CAISEVQVIGYGYTF	TGTGCCATCAGTGAGGTACAGGTGATTGGGTATGGCTACACCTTC
TRBV7-2	TRBJ1-5	16	TRBD1	-	CASSPVRDRANQPQHF	TGTGCCAGCAGCCCCGTGAGGGACAGGGCCAATCAGCCCCAGCATTTT
TRBV4-1	TRBJ1-5	15	-	-	CASSQVSGPNQPQHF	TGCGCCAGCAGCCAAGTTTCAGGACCCAATCAGCCCCAGCATTTT
TRBV30	TRBJ2-7	15	-	-	CAWSVERLSSYEQYF	TGTGCCTGGAGTGTTGAGCGGTTGAGCTCCTACGAGCAGTACTTC